This TCR beta chain appears in the sequencing data of a study of CXCR3-negative and CXCR3-positive naive CD8 T cells. Notes on the study in general: Both naive subsets had comparably high diversity; memory CD8+ cells much lower. CXCR3-positive naive cells carried more hydrophobic TRB CDR3s than CXCR3-negative naive cells did.

Germline values: CDR1 LGHNA, CDR2 YNFKEQ. CDR3 length equals 16 residues. For this clonotype: Antigen unknown.

5' RACE that incorporated UMI labels was used to prepare the TRB cDNA libraries. No DNA is given; TCRdb re-called the 5' RACE reads and lists each CDR3 protein once. This sample's table has approximately 98,000 distinct CDR3 sequences. The sample consisted of naive CXCR3+ CD8+ T cells from blood. Subset of the sample: CD45RO-CCR7+CD27+CD95- naive CD8+ T cells expressing CXCR3 (TNR3+). The sequence derives from a human donor in good health. Some clones in this sample may be carry-over from other donors' samples. The rearrangement links TRBV4-2 to TRBJ2-1; TCRdb lists TRBD1, though no DNA is available to test this call. The CDR3 loop is CASSQERSRGGDEQFF.